These 15 T cell receptor beta chains came from one sample sequenced in a study of T cells after yellow fever vaccination. In TCRdb, the 5' RACE reads were re-called with MiXCR into one record per CDR3 protein. The sample comprises hundreds of thousands of distinct CDR3 sequences, roughly 3.5% of which are singletons, and around a quarter rests with the top ten. This specimen consisted of PBMCs, obtained on the day of the yellow fever booster vaccination. The receptors come from a man younger than 35 who received the YFV17D yellow fever vaccine.

The sample holds many counts of this clonotype. The chain is built from TRBV20-1 and TRBJ2-5; a possible D gene is TRBD1 (6 bases). V gave up 5 bases and J gave up 0 bases, with 25 bases separating them. The CDR3 runs to 18 residues. Germline V lookup: CDR1 DFQATT, CDR2 SNEGSKA (reference sequence). CDR3: CSADPEDSLLSNQETQYF. CDR3 DNA: TGCAGTGCTGATCCCGAGGACAGCTTGCTTAGCAACCAAGAGACCCAGTACTTC.

In this sample, this clonotype turned up many times. The chain couples TRBV30 to TRBJ1-6; D uncertain. The CDR3 is 12 residues long. The ends were cut back, 5 bases at V and 7 bases at J, with 9 bases in the middle. Germline loops: CDR1 GTSNPN, CDR2 SVGIG (reference sequence). CDR3 residues: CAWARRNSPLHF. CDR3 DNA sequence: TGTGCCTGGGCGAGGAGGAATTCACCCCTCCACTTT.

This clonotype came up a few times. The gene calls are TRBV7-2 and TRBJ2-1; D is unresolved. The CDR3 spans 12 residues. V was shortened by 4 bases and J by 4 bases, with 5 bases between the two germline ends. The germline V gene encodes CDR1 SGHTA and CDR2 FQGNSA. Written as DNA, the CDR3 is TGTGCCAGCAGCTCCCATTACAATGAGCAGTTCTTC. Its translation: CASSSHYNEQFF.

This clonotype was seen a few times. V usage is TRBV12-5 and J usage is TRBJ1-2; 8 bases map to TRBD1. The CDR3 is 15 residues long. V lost 3 bases and J lost 2; bases outside the gene matches: 5. Germline V gene sequence: CDR1 LGHNT, CDR2 FRNRAP. For the CDR3, the DNA is TGTGCTAGTGGTTTCTGGACAGGGTCGAACTATGGCTACACCTTC. This sequence encodes CASGFWTGSNYGYTF.

This clonotype was counted ten times or more. The chain employs TRBV6-2 or TRBV6-3 and TRBJ2-7, with TRBD2 as a possible D gene (6 bases). From germline, CDR1 is MNHEY and CDR2 SVGEGT. V shed 4 bases and J shed 2 bases, with 9 bases lying between them. CDR3 length equals 13 residues. The CDR3 here is CASSLGGPYEQYV. The CDR3 DNA is TGTGCCAGCAGTTTGGGGGGTCCCTACGAGCAGTACGTC.

This clonotype was seen a handful of times. The chain combines TRBV7-9 with TRBJ1-4; TRBD1 might be the D (6 bases). Germline CDR1 and CDR2: SEHNR and FQNEAQ (reference sequence). V lost 5 bases to trimming and J lost 6 bases, with 19 bases between them. The CDR3 totals 16 residues. The CDR3 loop reads CASSGDVSRGYEKLFF. The CDR3 nucleotides are TGTGCCAGCAGCGGGGACGTATCCAGGGGCTATGAAAAACTGTTTTTT.

The V call is TRBV2, the J call TRBJ2-5, with 7 bases matching TRBD2. Trimming at V came to 6 bases and at J to 1 base, leaving 5 bases not matched to a gene. The CDR3 contains 14 residues. Germline CDR1 reads SNHLY; CDR2 reads FYNNEI. CDR3 region: CASRAGSSQETQYF. The CDR3, as DNA: TGTGCCAGCAGAGCGGGGAGTAGCCAAGAGACCCAGTACTTC.

The sample holds many counts of this clonotype. The chain has TRBV6-2 or TRBV6-3 and TRBJ2-7; the D is unclear. From germline, CDR1 is MNHEY and CDR2 SVGEGT. Trimming stripped 0 bases from V and 6 bases from J, with 6 bases between. The CDR3 spans 12 residues. CDR3 amino acids: CASSYSSSEQYV. As DNA, the CDR3 is TGTGCCAGCAGTTACTCAAGTTCCGAGCAGTACGTC.

The chain recombines TRBV7-2 with TRBJ2-3, with 11 bases matching TRBD2. Germline assignment: CDR1 SGHTA and CDR2 FQGNSA. J lost 5 bases, V lost 5 bases, and 12 bases had no gene match. The CDR3 runs 17 residues. The CDR3 nucleotides are TGTGCCAGCAGCACTTTAGCGGGGGGGCCTTCTTTAGATACGCAGTATTTT. Translation gives CASSTLAGGPSLDTQYF. Based on the CDR3 plus reference TRBV7-2 and TRBJ2-3, the full variable domain is GAGVSQSPSNKVTEKGKDVELRCDPISGHTALYWYRQSLGQGLEFLIYFQGNSAPDKSGLPSDRFSAERTGGSVSTLTIQRTQQEDSAVYLCASSTLAGGPSLDTQYFGPGTRLTVL.

The chain combines TRBV5-1 with TRBJ1-2, with 8 bases identical to TRBD1. The length of the CDR3 is 13 residues. Germline CDR1 reads SGHRS; CDR2 reads YFSETQ. Unmatched junction bases numbered 13, after V lost 7 bases and J lost 11 bases. This chain's CDR3 is CASRTLLQGVYTF. The DNA for the CDR3 is TGCGCCAGCCGGACATTACTACAGGGGGTATACACCTTC.

The chain recombines TRBV2 with TRBJ1-2; perhaps TRBD1 as D (5 bases). From germline, CDR1 is SNHLY and CDR2 FYNNEI. The CDR3 is 13 residues long. V was shortened by 8 bases and J by 2 bases, with 12 bases between the two germline ends. The CDR3 nucleotides read TGTGCCAGCGGATACAGACAGAACTATGGCTACACCTTC. Amino acids: CASGYRQNYGYTF.

This clonotype was picked up a small number of times. The chain links TRBV15 to TRBJ2-2; 7 bases align to TRBD1. V trimming: 3 bases; J trimming: 1 base; junction bases outside the gene matches: 8. CDR1 is LNHNV and CDR2 is YYDKDF in the germline V gene (reference sequence). CDR3 length equals 17 residues. CDR3 sequence: CATSSQPGQQNTGELFF. In DNA form, the CDR3 reads TGTGCCACCAGCAGCCAACCGGGACAGCAGAACACCGGGGAGCTGTTTTTT.

This clonotype was counted only a few times. This chain connects TRBV7-2 to TRBJ2-3; D uncertain. Trimming left V 2 bases short and J 3 bases short, with 6 bases between. Per the germline V gene, CDR1 is SGHTA and CDR2 is FQGNSA. The CDR3 consists of 13 residues. The CDR3 sequence: CASSLMFTDTQYF. The CDR3 bases are TGTGCCAGCAGCTTAATGTTTACAGATACGCAGTATTTT.

This clonotype was recorded at least ten times. The V call is TRBV7-2, the J call TRBJ1-1; 9 bases align to TRBD1. This CDR3 has 14 amino acids. V was pared by 3 bases and J by 5 bases, with 4 bases of the junction left unmatched. From germline, CDR1 is SGHTA and CDR2 FQGNSA. The CDR3 sequence: CASSFDRGGTEAFF. CDR3 sequence (DNA): TGTGCCAGCAGCTTTGACAGGGGGGGTACTGAAGCTTTCTTT.

This clonotype was counted between two and nine times. CDR3 sequence (DNA): TGTGCCAGCAGCTTAGTTACTCCCGCCTACGAGCAGTACTTC. Encoded protein: CASSLVTPAYEQYF. The gene calls are TRBV7-9 and TRBJ2-7; D unclear. The germline V gene has CDR1 SEHNR and CDR2 FQNEAQ (reference sequence). This CDR3 has 14 residues. The V gene lost 1 base and the J gene lost 2 bases, with 9 bases spanning the gap.